This T cell receptor beta chain appears in the sequencing data of a study of blood T cell repertoires in COVID-19. The overall study: Material from acute and convalescent COVID-19 was sourced from the United States, Italy and Spain. PBMCs, B-cell-depleted T cells, or T cells provided the cDNA or gDNA that made up the material.

In the study's own analysis: Reference gene primer amplification in the assay estimated nucleated cell counts. This table comes from immunoSEQ multiplex PCR, and its TCRdb copy is limited to in-frame clones, with some not included. V and J calls and clone size are those listed in that table; D and trimming were worked out from the DNA. This sample has 130,000 or so clones, with less than 85% found just once. What was sequenced was peripheral blood. This TCR was recovered from a woman aged 55-70 years with acute or convalescent COVID-19.

CDR3 sequence: CASSYGSVGNTIYF. CDR3 DNA sequence: TGTGCCAGCAGTTACGGTAGCGTGGGAAACACCATATATTTT. The V gene is TRBV28, the J gene TRBJ1-3; no definite D call. Trimming stripped 4 bases from V and 4 bases from J, with 11 bases between. CDR1 MDHEN and CDR2 SYDVKM come from the germline V gene. The CDR3 contains 14 residues.